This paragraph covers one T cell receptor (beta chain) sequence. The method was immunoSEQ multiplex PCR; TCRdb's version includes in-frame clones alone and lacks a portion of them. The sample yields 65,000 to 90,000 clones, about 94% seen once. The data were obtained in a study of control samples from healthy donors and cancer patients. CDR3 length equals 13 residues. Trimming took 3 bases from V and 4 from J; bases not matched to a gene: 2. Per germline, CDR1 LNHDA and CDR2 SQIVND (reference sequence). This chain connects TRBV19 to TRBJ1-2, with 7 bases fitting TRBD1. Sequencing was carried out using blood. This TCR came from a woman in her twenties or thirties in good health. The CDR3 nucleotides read TGTGCCAGTAGTATGTGGGACAGCTATGGCTACACCTTC. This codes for CASSMWDSYGYTF.